One and the same sample provided the 19 T cell receptor beta chains below, sequenced in a study of blood T cell repertoires in COVID-19. Only in-frame clones appear in the TCRdb table, and some are missing; sequencing was by immunoSEQ multiplex PCR. The sample has roughly 180,000 clones; under 90% are singletons. Sequencing was carried out using peripheral blood. These TCRs come from a human donor in a cohort sampled during active COVID-19.

The chain's CDR3 is CASSLADRNYEQYF. The CDR3 DNA follows: TGTGCCAGCAGCTTAGCGGACAGAAACTACGAGCAGTACTTC. The rearrangement joins TRBV7-8 to TRBJ2-7; tentative D call: TRBD1 (6 bases). V lost 0 bases and J 3 bases, leaving 9 bases between the germline ends. Germline values: CDR1 SGHVS, CDR2 FQNEAQ. There are 14 residues in the CDR3.

This clone appeared a single time. This chain uses TRBV9 with TRBJ2-3, with D possibly being TRBD1 (6 bases). Germline CDR1 is SGDLS and CDR2 is YYNGEE. The CDR3 has 17 residues. With 3 bases removed from V and 2 bases from J, the gap between germline ends came to 19 bases. CDR3 sequence (DNA): TGTGCCAGCAGCGCCTATCGGACAGCTCCGTTCACAGATACGCAGTATTTT. Translated: CASSAYRTAPFTDTQYF.

V usage is TRBV4-1 and J usage is TRBJ1-1; weak D call: TRBD1 (5 bases). CDR1 and CDR2 from the germline V gene are MGHRA and YSYEKL. The V gene lost 4 bases and the J gene lost 2 bases, with 20 bases spanning the gap. This CDR3 region has 17 residues. CDR3 sequence (DNA): TGCGCCAGCAGCCTGCGAGGAGGGGCGCGAGGAAACACTGAAGCTTTCTTT. It translates to CASSLRGGARGNTEAFF.

V gene TRBV2 combines with J gene TRBJ1-5, with TRBD1 identical over 9 bases. The CDR3 covers 15 residues. Germline-derived CDR1 and CDR2 are SNHLY and FYNNEI. The ends lost 6 bases at V and 3 bases at J; junction bases unmatched: 6. CDR3 residues: CASSPRDRVNQPQHF. CDR3 DNA: TGTGCCAGCAGCCCTCGGGACAGGGTCAATCAGCCCCAGCATTTT.

A remark on this clone: Other DNA sequences in this specimen translate into the identical CDR3. The chain has TRBV5-6 and TRBJ2-1; 7 positions match TRBD2. The CDR3 sequence is 16 residues long. V lost 4 bases, J lost 4 bases, and 11 bases stayed unmatched. Germline V gene data show CDR1 as SGHDT and CDR2 as YYEEEE. The CDR3 loop reads CASSPLGGGNYNEQFF. The CDR3 coding sequence is TGTGCCAGCAGCCCTTTGGGGGGGGGGAATTACAATGAGCAGTTCTTC.

J is TRBJ2-1 and V is TRBV29-1; the match to TRBD2 covers 16 bases. In germline, CDR1 is SQVTM, CDR2 ANQGSEA. J was trimmed by 9 bases and V by 6 bases; bases with no gene match: 8. The length of the CDR3 is 15 residues. This CDR3 is CSVSGLAGGPGEQFF. CDR3 in DNA: TGCAGCGTATCGGGACTAGCGGGGGGGCCGGGTGAGCAGTTCTTC.

The V gene is TRBV27, the J gene TRBJ1-2; 8 positions match TRBD1. The CDR3 runs 13 residues. V lost 7 bases to trimming and J lost 8 bases; unmatched junction nucleotides: 9. Per the germline V gene, CDR1 is MNHEY and CDR2 is SMNVEV (reference sequence). The CDR3 reads CASTPSGQGGYTF. In nucleotides, the CDR3 is TGTGCCAGCACCCCGAGCGGACAGGGAGGCTACACCTTC.

The chain links TRBV6-5 to TRBJ1-5, with unresolved D. V was clipped by 6 bases and J by 4 bases, with 16 bases between them. The CDR3 contains 15 residues. Germline assignment: CDR1 MNHEY and CDR2 SVGAGI. CDR3 amino acids: CASRPKGRGNQPQHF. CDR3 DNA sequence: TGTGCCAGCAGACCCAAAGGACGGGGAAATCAGCCCCAGCATTTT.

This clone was seen just once. The chain carries TRBV30 and TRBJ1-1; D is possibly TRBD1 (6 bases). Germline V gives CDR1 GTSNPN, CDR2 SVGIG (reference sequence). The CDR3 is 15 residues long. V was pared by 3 bases and J by 0 bases, with 14 bases between. The CDR3 loop reads CAWRGQGIMNTEAFF. The DNA of the CDR3 is TGTGCCTGGAGGGGGCAGGGGATAATGAACACTGAAGCTTTCTTT.

The J gene is TRBJ1-2, the V gene TRBV7-9, with D perhaps TRBD1 (5 bases). The CDR3 runs to 15 residues. V was clipped by 6 bases and J by 4 bases, with 18 bases between them. Germline V gene data show CDR1 as SEHNR and CDR2 as FQNEAQ (reference sequence). The CDR3: CASSPPGGVVYGYTF. The CDR3 DNA sequence: TGTGCCAGCAGTCCTCCCGGAGGGGTCGTCTATGGCTACACCTTC.

This clone was counted only a few times. The genes are TRBV6-6 and TRBJ2-7; D is undetermined. This CDR3 has 12 residues. Germline V CDR1 and CDR2: MNHNY, SVGAGI (reference sequence). V lost 5 bases and J lost 7, with 12 bases in between. CDR3 nucleotides: TGTGCCAGCAGTCCCTCATTTGAGGAGCAGTACTTC. Protein: CASSPSFEEQYF.

This chain links TRBV5-1 with TRBJ2-1; maybe TRBD2 (5 bases). The germline V gene has CDR1 SGHRS and CDR2 YFSETQ. This CDR3 is built from 16 residues. The germline V and J ends were trimmed by 0 bases and 4 bases, with 14 bases remaining between them. DNA for the CDR3: TGCGCCAGCAGCTTGGTAGCGTCGGCAGCTTACAATGAGCAGTTCTTC. Protein: CASSLVASAAYNEQFF.

V gene TRBV5-5 combines with J gene TRBJ2-7, with D maybe TRBD2 (5 bases). V gave up 0 bases and J gave up 1 base, with 11 bases separating them. This CDR3 has 15 amino acids. Germline CDR1 reads SGHKS; CDR2 reads YYEKEE (reference sequence). The chain's CDR3 is CASSLALGLSYEQYF. In DNA, the CDR3 is TGTGCCAGCAGCTTGGCCTTAGGACTGTCCTACGAGCAGTACTTC.

This chain connects TRBV7-8 to TRBJ2-1, with TRBD2 as a possible D gene (5 bases). Germline V lookup: CDR1 SGHVS, CDR2 FQNEAQ. This CDR3 contains 16 residues. V shed 5 bases and J shed 0 bases, with 14 bases lying between them. Here the CDR3 reads CASSPRVSYSYNEQFF. CDR3 bases: TGTGCCAGCAGCCCGAGGGTAAGCTACTCCTACAATGAGCAGTTCTTC.

The J gene is TRBJ2-5, the V gene TRBV19, with D perhaps TRBD1 (6 bases). This CDR3 comprises 15 residues. Germline CDR1 reads LNHDA; CDR2 reads SQIVND (reference sequence). Trimming took 4 bases from V and 5 from J, leaving 17 bases between them. In nucleotides, the CDR3 is TGTGCCAGTAGTACCACCGGACAGAGGATGGAGACCCAGTACTTC. It is translated as CASSTTGQRMETQYF.

This sequence joins TRBV30 and TRBJ2-7; D ambiguous. Germline V gene sequence: CDR1 GTSNPN, CDR2 SVGIG (reference sequence). This CDR3 is 11 amino acids long. V was shortened by 1 base and J by 4 bases, with 5 bases between the two germline ends. The CDR3 region is CAWSASYEQYF. For the CDR3, the DNA is TGTGCCTGGAGTGCCTCTTACGAGCAGTACTTC.

The V and J genes are TRBV19 and TRBJ2-6; D might be TRBD2 (5 bases). Trimming pared 7 bases from V and 0 bases from J, leaving 22 bases between. The CDR3 runs to 19 residues. Germline V lookup: CDR1 LNHDA, CDR2 SQIVND (reference sequence). CDR3 in DNA: TGTGCCAGTACCCCCTCTACGGGGTTTCCTTACTCTGGGGCCAACGTCCTGACTTTC. This gives the protein CASTPSTGFPYSGANVLTF.

This clone was seen a single time. The V call is TRBV19, the J call TRBJ2-1; a possible D gene is TRBD2 (6 bases). The germline V gene encodes CDR1 LNHDA and CDR2 SQIVND (reference sequence). The CDR3 has 15 residues. Trimming removed 4 bases at V and 0 bases at J, with 10 bases between. DNA for the CDR3: TGTGCCAGTAGTAGGGGACTGAGCTCCTACAATGAGCAGTTCTTC. It translates to CASSRGLSSYNEQFF.

V and J are TRBV3-1 (or the pseudogene TRBV3-2) and TRBJ1-6; 7 bases fit TRBD1. CDR3 length: 14 amino acids. CDR1 and CDR2 (germline): LGHDT, YNNKEL (reference sequence). Trimming at V came to 5 bases and at J to 7 bases, leaving 5 bases not matched to a gene. CDR3 in amino acids: CASSSRDRNSPLHF. CDR3 nucleotide sequence: TGTGCCAGCAGCTCCCGGGACAGAAATTCACCCCTCCACTTT.